A selection of T cell receptor beta chains follows, all from one sample in a study of cytomegalovirus exposure and HLA in healthy donors. The table came from immunoSEQ multiplex PCR; TCRdb's copy has only in-frame clones and leaves some out. The sample shows 90,000 to 120,000 clones, 55% to 65% of them seen only once. The specimen was PBMCs. Receptors were obtained from a man aged 25 to 45 in good health and CMV-seropositive. CDR3s include the opening cysteine and the closing phenylalanine or tryptophan. D genes are given only for firm matches. Size is stated for part of the rows, as once, few or many counts, or as a class when the clone is expanded.

abundance: -; d_gene: TRBD2; v_gene: TRBV5-6; j_gene: TRBJ2-7; CDR3aa: CASTLPGGGINSYEQYF; CDR3nt: TGTGCCAGCACCTTGCCCGGGGGGGGAATAAACTCCTACGAGCAGTACTTC
abundance: -; d_gene: -; v_gene: TRBV21-1; j_gene: TRBJ2-3; CDR3aa: CASSKALAGGTDTQYF; CDR3nt: TGTGCCAGCAGCAAAGCGCTAGCGGGGGGGACAGATACGCAGTATTTT
abundance: -; d_gene: TRBD2; v_gene: TRBV7-6; j_gene: TRBJ2-3; CDR3aa: CASSPYSGAGDTQYF; CDR3nt: TGTGCCAGCAGTCCCTATAGCGGGGCCGGAGATACGCAGTATTTT
abundance: -; d_gene: TRBD1; v_gene: TRBV6-6; j_gene: TRBJ1-2; CDR3aa: CASRGGQGRGYTF; CDR3nt: TGTGCCAGCAGGGGGGGACAGGGTAGGGGCTACACCTTC
abundance: few; d_gene: -; v_gene: TRBV6-1; j_gene: TRBJ1-5; CDR3aa: CASSEAPDRILAQHF; CDR3nt: TGTGCCAGCAGTGAAGCCCCCGACAGGATTCTGGCCCAGCATTTT
abundance: -; d_gene: TRBD2; v_gene: TRBV27; j_gene: TRBJ2-1; CDR3aa: CASIQTSGGNNEQFF; CDR3nt: TGTGCCAGCATTCAAACTAGCGGGGGTAACAATGAGCAGTTCTTC
abundance: few; d_gene: TRBD2; v_gene: TRBV5-4; j_gene: TRBJ2-2; CDR3aa: CASRKTSGGGDGELFF; CDR3nt: TGTGCCAGCAGGAAGACTAGCGGGGGGGGCGACGGGGAGCTGTTTTTT
abundance: -; d_gene: -; v_gene: TRBV6-1; j_gene: TRBJ2-2; CDR3aa: CASRVTGTGELFF; CDR3nt: TGTGCCAGCAGAGTCACTGGTACCGGGGAGCTGTTTTTT
abundance: -; d_gene: -; v_gene: TRBV6-1; j_gene: TRBJ2-1; CDR3aa: CASSEGTASYNEQFF; CDR3nt: TGTGCCAGCAGTGAAGGGACAGCATCCTACAATGAGCAGTTCTTC
abundance: -; d_gene: TRBD1; v_gene: TRBV7-8; j_gene: TRBJ1-6; CDR3aa: CASSPTGAANSPLHF; CDR3nt: TGTGCCAGCAGCCCAACAGGGGCGGCCAATTCACCCCTCCACTTT
abundance: -; d_gene: -; v_gene: TRBV6-5; j_gene: TRBJ1-6; CDR3aa: CAANQGNLDSPLHF; CDR3nt: TGTGCCGCGAACCAGGGCAATCTCGATTCACCCCTCCACTTT
abundance: -; d_gene: -; v_gene: TRBV9; j_gene: TRBJ1-2; CDR3aa: CASSVQGNYGYTF; CDR3nt: TGTGCCAGCAGCGTGCAGGGTAACTATGGCTACACCTTC
abundance: -; d_gene: -; v_gene: TRBV7-6; j_gene: TRBJ2-1; CDR3aa: CASSLGYRCDSTYNEQFF; CDR3nt: TGTGCCAGCAGCTTAGGGTACCGTTGTGACTCAACCTACAATGAGCAGTTCTTC
abundance: -; d_gene: TRBD2; v_gene: TRBV7-9; j_gene: TRBJ2-1; CDR3aa: CASSLLAGGLNEQFF; CDR3nt: TGTGCCAGCAGCTTACTTGCGGGGGGGCTCAATGAGCAGTTCTTC
abundance: -; d_gene: TRBD1; v_gene: TRBV13; j_gene: TRBJ1-2; CDR3aa: CASRRTGEGYGYTF; CDR3nt: TGTGCCAGCCGACGAACAGGGGAAGGGTATGGCTACACCTTC
abundance: few; d_gene: TRBD2; v_gene: TRBV4-2; j_gene: TRBJ2-1; CDR3aa: CASSQDARGGHNEQFF; CDR3nt: TGTGCCAGCAGCCAAGATGCCCGGGGGGGCCACAATGAGCAGTTCTTC